This T cell receptor (beta chain) was captured in a study of T cells in women clearing cervical HPV infection. Looking at the study overall: Case blood drawn at lesion detection; control blood after infection cleared. HLA type stays a possible confounder, typing being limited.

Libraries were prepared by immunoSEQ multiplex PCR; TCRdb keeps only in-frame clonotypes and omits some of them. This table holds fewer than 25,000 clones. The CDR3 is 15 amino acids. V trimming: 5 bases; J trimming: 5 bases; junction bases outside the gene matches: 3. CDR1 is LNHDA and CDR2 is SQIVND in the germline V gene (reference sequence). Points on this clone: The CDR3 is cut off 3 residues early in the read; its end comes from the germline J gene.

The chain is built from TRBV19 and TRBJ2-3; TRBD2 aligns across 14 bases. The specimen sequenced was blood buffy coat. The sequence was collected from a woman between 18 and 69 years old with a cervical HPV16 infection that either progressed to CIN3+ or cleared (not recorded which). The DNA read from the CDR3 is TGTGCCAGTAGTCGGACTAGCGGGGGGCAAGATACG. This sequence encodes CASSRTSGGQDT. The full-length CDR3 reads as CASSRTSGGQDTQYF.